These T cell receptor beta chains were read from a single sample in a study of blood T cell repertoires in COVID-19. Profiling relied on immunoSEQ multiplex PCR, and the TCRdb table lists in-frame clones only, not all of them. The sample gives around 340,000 clones, about 86% of which show up once; around 4.5% is in the top ten. Sequenced sample: PBMCs or T cells enriched from blood (not recorded which). The receptors stem from a woman between 40 and 50 years old with acute COVID-19. CDR3s include the opening cysteine and the closing phenylalanine or tryptophan. The order of the fields is V gene, clone size, D gene, J gene, CDR3 protein, CDR3 DNA. D genes are given only for firm matches. Some rows mark clone size as missing; the rest say once, few, many or name a class of expanded clone.

V gene: TRBV10-3; clone size: NA; D gene: NA; J gene: TRBJ1-1; CDR3 protein: CAISGNQNTEAFF; CDR3 DNA: TGTGCCATTTCGGGTAACCAGAACACTGAAGCTTTCTTT
V gene: TRBV10-2; clone size: NA; D gene: NA; J gene: TRBJ1-5; CDR3 protein: CASSSAEGAQGQPQHF; CDR3 DNA: TGCGCCAGCAGTTCCGCTGAAGGGGCGCAGGGTCAGCCCCAGCATTTT
V gene: TRBV9; clone size: NA; D gene: NA; J gene: TRBJ2-2; CDR3 protein: CASSVLASTTGELFF; CDR3 DNA: TGTGCCAGCAGCGTTTTAGCTTCTACCACCGGGGAGCTGTTTTTT
V gene: TRBV24-1; clone size: NA; D gene: NA; J gene: TRBJ1-2; CDR3 protein: CATSADSLYGYTF; CDR3 DNA: TGTGCCACCAGCGCCGACAGCCTCTATGGCTACACCTTC
V gene: TRBV19; clone size: NA; D gene: NA; J gene: TRBJ1-6; CDR3 protein: CASSDRRTYNSPLHF; CDR3 DNA: TGTGCCAGTAGTGATCGACGGACTTATAATTCACCCCTCCACTTT
V gene: TRBV9; clone size: NA; D gene: TRBD2; J gene: TRBJ2-6; CDR3 protein: CASSVDRSSGRRSGANVLTF; CDR3 DNA: TGTGCCAGCAGCGTAGATCGGTCCAGCGGGAGGAGGTCTGGGGCCAACGTCCTGACTTTC
V gene: TRBV5-6; clone size: NA; D gene: NA; J gene: TRBJ1-6; CDR3 protein: CASSATTVRGSSPLHF; CDR3 DNA: TGTGCCAGCAGCGCAACGACAGTGCGGGGTAGTTCACCCCTCCACTTT
V gene: TRBV5-1; clone size: NA; D gene: TRBD1; J gene: TRBJ2-1; CDR3 protein: CASSSSPPGQGAHDEQFF; CDR3 DNA: TGCGCCAGCAGCTCTTCACCGCCGGGACAGGGGGCCCACGATGAGCAGTTCTTC
V gene: TRBV28; clone size: NA; D gene: TRBD1; J gene: TRBJ2-7; CDR3 protein: CASSITLGRGDSSYEQYF; CDR3 DNA: TGTGCCAGCAGTATAACCCTGGGCCGTGGGGACAGCTCCTACGAGCAGTACTTC
V gene: TRBV6-2/TRBV6-3; clone size: NA; D gene: TRBD1; J gene: TRBJ2-1; CDR3 protein: CASSTPAYAGTGAYNEQFF; CDR3 DNA: TGTGCCAGCAGTACCCCCGCCTATGCCGGGACAGGCGCGTACAATGAGCAGTTCTTC
V gene: TRBV2; clone size: NA; D gene: NA; J gene: TRBJ2-7; CDR3 protein: CASRKEYVGGPEQYF; CDR3 DNA: TGTGCCAGCAGAAAAGAGTATGTAGGAGGGCCTGAACAGTACTTC
V gene: TRBV6-5; clone size: NA; D gene: NA; J gene: TRBJ2-1; CDR3 protein: CASRSYNEQFF; CDR3 DNA: TGTGCCAGCAGATCTTACAATGAGCAGTTCTTC
V gene: TRBV5-1; clone size: once; D gene: NA; J gene: TRBJ1-2; CDR3 protein: CASSFTGTSNYGYTF; CDR3 DNA: TGCGCCAGCAGCTTTACCGGGACATCTAACTATGGCTACACCTTC
V gene: TRBV4-3; clone size: NA; D gene: TRBD2; J gene: TRBJ2-7; CDR3 protein: CASSPLAGGIYEQYF; CDR3 DNA: TGCGCCAGCAGCCCACTAGCGGGAGGGATCTACGAGCAGTACTTC
V gene: TRBV5-5; clone size: NA; D gene: NA; J gene: TRBJ1-3; CDR3 protein: CASSLKGGDTGNTIYF; CDR3 DNA: TGTGCCAGCAGCTTGAAGGGAGGGGATACTGGAAACACCATATATTTT
V gene: TRBV9; clone size: NA; D gene: NA; J gene: TRBJ2-2; CDR3 protein: CASSARFNTGELFF; CDR3 DNA: TGTGCCAGCAGCGCTCGGTTTAACACCGGGGAGCTGTTTTTT
V gene: TRBV7-9; clone size: NA; D gene: NA; J gene: TRBJ2-7; CDR3 protein: CASSSNFQGGFDYEQYF; CDR3 DNA: TGTGCCAGCAGCTCCAATTTTCAAGGGGGTTTTGACTACGAGCAGTACTTC
V gene: TRBV15; clone size: NA; D gene: NA; J gene: TRBJ2-3; CDR3 protein: CATSGTSTDTQYF; CDR3 DNA: TGTGCCACCAGCGGGACTAGCACAGATACGCAGTATTTT
V gene: TRBV20-1; clone size: NA; D gene: NA; J gene: TRBJ1-5; CDR3 protein: CSASLGLRNQPQHF; CDR3 DNA: TGCAGTGCTAGTTTGGGGCTACGGAATCAGCCCCAGCATTTT
V gene: TRBV2; clone size: NA; D gene: NA; J gene: TRBJ2-1; CDR3 protein: CASKGGASPSGEQFF; CDR3 DNA: TGTGCCAGCAAGGGGGGGGCGAGTCCGTCTGGGGAGCAGTTCTTC
V gene: TRBV3-1/TRBV3-2; clone size: NA; D gene: NA; J gene: TRBJ2-7; CDR3 protein: CASSQDRLATYEQYF; CDR3 DNA: TGTGCCAGCAGCCAAGATCGCCTAGCTACCTACGAGCAGTACTTC
V gene: TRBV6-6; clone size: NA; D gene: NA; J gene: TRBJ2-5; CDR3 protein: CASSYSNPGQETQYF; CDR3 DNA: TGTGCCAGCAGTTACTCGAACCCGGGTCAAGAGACCCAGTACTTC